This T cell receptor beta chain was sequenced in a study of T-cell reconstitution after alpha-beta-depleted transplantation in children. V lost 4 bases and J lost 0; bases outside the gene matches: 11. CDR1 is MNHEY and CDR2 is SVGEGT in the germline V gene. The CDR3 has 18 amino acids. Construction of the TCRbeta library involved unique molecular identifiers. TCRdb called the PCR reads again in MiXCR, with one record for every CDR3 protein. The sample contains approximately 510,000 distinct CDR3 sequences, approximately 20% of which appear only once. The sample in question was PBMCs from the stem cell graft donor, obtained from the stem cell graft. The V and J genes are TRBV6-2 or TRBV6-3 and TRBJ2-1, with 8 positions matching TRBD2. The receptor's source is a human donor who donated a stem cell graft to a child with acute lymphoblastic leukemia. The CDR3 region is CASSSWVTGGTSYNEQFF. Here the CDR3 DNA reads TGTGCCAGCAGTTCCTGGGTGACGGGAGGGACCTCCTACAATGAGCAGTTCTTC.